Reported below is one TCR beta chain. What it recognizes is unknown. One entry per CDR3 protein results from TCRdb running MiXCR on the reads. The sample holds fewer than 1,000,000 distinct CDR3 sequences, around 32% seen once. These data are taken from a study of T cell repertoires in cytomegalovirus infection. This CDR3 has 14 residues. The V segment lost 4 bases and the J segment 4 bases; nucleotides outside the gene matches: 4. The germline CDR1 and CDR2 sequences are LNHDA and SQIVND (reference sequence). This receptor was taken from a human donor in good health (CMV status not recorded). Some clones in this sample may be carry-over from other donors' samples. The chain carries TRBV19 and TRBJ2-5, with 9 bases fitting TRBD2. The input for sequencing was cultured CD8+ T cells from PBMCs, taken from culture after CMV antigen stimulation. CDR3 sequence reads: CASSRTSEGETQYF. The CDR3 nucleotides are TGTGCCAGTAGTAGGACTAGCGAAGGAGAGACCCAGTACTTC.